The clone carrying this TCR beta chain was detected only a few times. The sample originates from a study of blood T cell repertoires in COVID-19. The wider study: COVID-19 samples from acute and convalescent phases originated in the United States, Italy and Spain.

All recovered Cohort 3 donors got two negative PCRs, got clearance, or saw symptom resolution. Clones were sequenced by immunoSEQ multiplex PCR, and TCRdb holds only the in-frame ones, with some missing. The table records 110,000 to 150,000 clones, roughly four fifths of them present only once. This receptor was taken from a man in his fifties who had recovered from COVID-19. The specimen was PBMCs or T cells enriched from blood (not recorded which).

The CDR3 here is CASSIGSSTDTQYF. DNA for the CDR3: TGTGCCAGTAGTATTGGGAGTAGCACAGATACGCAGTATTTT. The chain has TRBV19 and TRBJ2-3; a weak D match, TRBD2 (5 bases). V was trimmed by 3 bases and J by 0 bases, leaving 7 bases between them. There are 14 residues in the CDR3. The germline gives CDR1 LNHDA, CDR2 SQIVND (reference sequence).